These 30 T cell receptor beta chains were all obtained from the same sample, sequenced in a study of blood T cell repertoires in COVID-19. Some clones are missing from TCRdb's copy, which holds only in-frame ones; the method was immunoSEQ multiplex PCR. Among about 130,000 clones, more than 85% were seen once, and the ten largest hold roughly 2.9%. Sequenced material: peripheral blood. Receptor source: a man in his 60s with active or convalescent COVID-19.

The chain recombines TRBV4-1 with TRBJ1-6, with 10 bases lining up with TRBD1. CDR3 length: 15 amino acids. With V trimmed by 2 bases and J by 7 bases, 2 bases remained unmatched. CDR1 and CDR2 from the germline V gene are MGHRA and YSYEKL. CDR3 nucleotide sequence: TGCGCCAGCAGCCAATGGACAGGGGGAAATTCACCCCTCCACTTT. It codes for CASSQWTGGNSPLHF.

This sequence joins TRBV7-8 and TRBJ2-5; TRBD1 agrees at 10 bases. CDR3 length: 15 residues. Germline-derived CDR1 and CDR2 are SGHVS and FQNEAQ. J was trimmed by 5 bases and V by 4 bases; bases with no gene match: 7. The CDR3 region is CASSYDRGRRETQYF. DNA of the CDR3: TGTGCCAGCAGCTACGACAGGGGGCGCAGGGAGACCCAGTACTTC.

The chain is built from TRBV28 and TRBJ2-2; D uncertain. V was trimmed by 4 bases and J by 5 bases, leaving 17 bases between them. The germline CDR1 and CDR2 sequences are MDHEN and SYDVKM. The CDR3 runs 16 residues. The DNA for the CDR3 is TGTGCCAGCAGTTCAGCCGGGTTCCTGGAAACCGGGGAGCTGTTTTTT. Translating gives CASSSAGFLETGELFF.

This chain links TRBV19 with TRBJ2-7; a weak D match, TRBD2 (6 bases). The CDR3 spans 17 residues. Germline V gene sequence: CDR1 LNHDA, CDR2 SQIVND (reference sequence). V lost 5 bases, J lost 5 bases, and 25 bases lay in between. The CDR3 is CASSSGPSRLGGHEQYF. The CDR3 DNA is TGTGCCAGTAGTTCCGGGCCTTCCCGACTAGGCGGGCACGAGCAGTACTTC.

The CDR3 protein is CASSYSGTRGTQYF. The CDR3 bases are TGTGCCAGCAGTTACTCCGGGACTAGGGGGACCCAGTACTTC. This chain joins TRBV6-5 and TRBJ2-5, with 8 bases fitting TRBD2. V was clipped by 0 bases and J by 7 bases; unmatched bases: 4. Germline CDR1 reads MNHEY; CDR2 reads SVGAGI. CDR3 length: 14 amino acids.

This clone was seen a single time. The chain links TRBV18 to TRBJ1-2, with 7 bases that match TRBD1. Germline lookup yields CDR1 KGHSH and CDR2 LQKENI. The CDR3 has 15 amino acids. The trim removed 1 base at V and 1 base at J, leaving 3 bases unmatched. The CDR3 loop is CASSPQGASNYGYTF. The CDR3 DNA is TGTGCCAGCTCACCACAGGGGGCTAGTAACTATGGCTACACCTTC.

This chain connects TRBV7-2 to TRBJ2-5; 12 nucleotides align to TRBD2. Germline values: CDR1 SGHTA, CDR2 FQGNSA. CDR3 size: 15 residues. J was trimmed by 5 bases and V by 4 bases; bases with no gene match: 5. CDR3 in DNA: TGTGCCAGCAGCTCGACTAGCGGGGGTTTCGAGACCCAGTACTTC. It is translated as CASSSTSGGFETQYF.

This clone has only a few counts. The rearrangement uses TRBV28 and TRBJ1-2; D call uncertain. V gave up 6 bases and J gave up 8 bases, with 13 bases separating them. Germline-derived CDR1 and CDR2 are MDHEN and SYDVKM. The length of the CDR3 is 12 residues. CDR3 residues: CASSLTFRGYTF. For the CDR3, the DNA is TGTGCCAGCAGCCTTACCTTCAGGGGCTACACCTTC.

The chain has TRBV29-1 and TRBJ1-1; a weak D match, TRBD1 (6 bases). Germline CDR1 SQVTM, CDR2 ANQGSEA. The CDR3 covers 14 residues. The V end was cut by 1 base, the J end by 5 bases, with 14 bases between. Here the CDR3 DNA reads TGCAGCGTTGAAGTGGACGGGGGGCAAACTGAAGCTTTCTTT. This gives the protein CSVEVDGGQTEAFF.

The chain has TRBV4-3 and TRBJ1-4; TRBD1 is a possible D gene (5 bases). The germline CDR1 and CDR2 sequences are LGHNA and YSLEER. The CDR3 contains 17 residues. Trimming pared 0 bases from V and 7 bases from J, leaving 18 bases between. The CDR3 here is CASSQDRGKGWVEKLFF. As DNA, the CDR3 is TGCGCCAGCAGCCAAGATAGGGGCAAAGGGTGGGTTGAAAAACTGTTTTTT.

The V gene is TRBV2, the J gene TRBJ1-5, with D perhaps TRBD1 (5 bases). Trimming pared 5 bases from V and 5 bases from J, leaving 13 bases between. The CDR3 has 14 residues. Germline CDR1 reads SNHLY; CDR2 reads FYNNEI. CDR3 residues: CASSPRRGDQPQHF. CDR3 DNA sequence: TGTGCCAGCAGTCCCCGGCGGGGGGATCAGCCCCAGCATTTT.

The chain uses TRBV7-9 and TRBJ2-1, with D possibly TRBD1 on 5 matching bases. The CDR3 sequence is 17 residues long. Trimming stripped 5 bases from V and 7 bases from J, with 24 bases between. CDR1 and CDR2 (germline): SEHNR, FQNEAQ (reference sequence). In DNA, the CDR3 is TGTGCCAGCAGCCCCCGAGCCCCGCAGACAGTTGGAAATGAGCAGTTCTTC. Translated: CASSPRAPQTVGNEQFF.

The CDR3 region is CASSLRGGPPLTSGSRADTQYF. CDR3 nucleotide sequence: TGCGCCAGCAGCTTGAGAGGGGGCCCCCCCCTTACTAGCGGGAGCAGGGCAGATACGCAGTATTTT. This sequence joins TRBV5-1 and TRBJ2-3, with 11 nucleotides matching TRBD2. CDR1 and CDR2 (germline): SGHRS, YFSETQ. The CDR3 sequence is 22 residues long. V trimming: 1 base; J trimming: 4 bases; junction bases outside the gene matches: 23.

CDR3 sequence: CASSLGARDTQYF. The CDR3 nucleotides are TGTGCCAGCAGCCTAGGAGCTAGAGATACGCAGTATTTT. The chain uses TRBV3-1 (or the pseudogene TRBV3-2) and TRBJ2-3; D is unresolved. V dropped 4 bases and J dropped 5 bases, with 10 bases sitting between them. Germline loops: CDR1 LGHDT, CDR2 YNNKEL (reference sequence). The CDR3 loop spans 13 amino acids.

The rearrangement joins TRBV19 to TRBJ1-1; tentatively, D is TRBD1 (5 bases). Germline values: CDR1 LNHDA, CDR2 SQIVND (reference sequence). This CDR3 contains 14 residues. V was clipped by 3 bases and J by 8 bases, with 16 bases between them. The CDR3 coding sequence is TGTGCCAGTAGTATTGGCGGGACCCTCGGCGAAGCTTTCTTT. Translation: CASSIGGTLGEAFF.

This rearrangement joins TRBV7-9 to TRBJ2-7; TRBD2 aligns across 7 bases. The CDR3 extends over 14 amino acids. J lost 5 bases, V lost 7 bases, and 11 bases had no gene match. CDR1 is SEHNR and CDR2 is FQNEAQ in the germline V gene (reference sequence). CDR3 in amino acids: CASNLGGSGDEQYF. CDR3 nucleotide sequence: TGTGCCAGCAACCTTGGCGGGAGTGGGGACGAGCAGTACTTC. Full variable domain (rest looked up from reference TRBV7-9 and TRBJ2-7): DTGVSQNPRHKITKRGQNVTFRCDPISEHNRLYWYRQTLGQGPEFLTYFQNEAQLEKSRLLSDRFSAERPKGSFSTLEIQRTEQGDSAMYLCASNLGGSGDEQYFGPGTRLTVT.

CDR3 sequence reads: CASSEQGWDQPQHF. The CDR3 nucleotides are TGTGCCAGCTCAGAACAGGGATGGGATCAGCCCCAGCATTTT. V and J are TRBV18 and TRBJ1-5, with D tentatively TRBD1 (6 bases). Trimming cost V 5 bases and J 5 bases, with 13 bases left between them. The germline gives CDR1 KGHSH, CDR2 LQKENI. The CDR3 is made up of 14 amino acids.

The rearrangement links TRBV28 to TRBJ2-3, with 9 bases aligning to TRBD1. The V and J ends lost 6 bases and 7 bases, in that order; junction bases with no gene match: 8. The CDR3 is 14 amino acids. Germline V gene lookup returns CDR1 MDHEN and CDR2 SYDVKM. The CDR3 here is CASRPRTGVNTQYF. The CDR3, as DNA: TGTGCCAGCAGACCGAGGACAGGGGTAAATACGCAGTATTTT. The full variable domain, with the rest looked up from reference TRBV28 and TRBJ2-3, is DVKVTQSSRYLVKRTGEKVFLECVQDMDHENMFWYRQDPGLGLRLIYFSYDVKMKEKGDIPEGYSVSREKKERFSLILESASTNQTSMYLCASRPRTGVNTQYFGPGTRLTVL.

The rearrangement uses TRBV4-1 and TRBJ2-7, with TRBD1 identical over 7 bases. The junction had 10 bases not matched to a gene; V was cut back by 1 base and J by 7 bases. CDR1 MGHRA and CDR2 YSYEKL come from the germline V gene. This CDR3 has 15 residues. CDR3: CASSQVRGSGGEQYF. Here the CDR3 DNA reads TGCGCCAGCAGCCAAGTACGTGGGTCAGGGGGAGAGCAGTACTTC.

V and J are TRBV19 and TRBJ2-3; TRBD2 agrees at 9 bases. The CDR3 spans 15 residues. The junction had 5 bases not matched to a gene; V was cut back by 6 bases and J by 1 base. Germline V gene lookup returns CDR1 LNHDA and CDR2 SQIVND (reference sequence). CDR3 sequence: CASSPPSGGTDTQYF. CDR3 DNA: TGTGCCAGTAGCCCCCCTAGCGGGGGCACAGATACGCAGTATTTT.

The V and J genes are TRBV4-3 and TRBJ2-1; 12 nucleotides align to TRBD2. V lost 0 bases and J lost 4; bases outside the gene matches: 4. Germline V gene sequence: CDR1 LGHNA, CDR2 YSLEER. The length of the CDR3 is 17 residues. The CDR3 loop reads CASSQDRTSGVYNEQFF. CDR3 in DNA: TGCGCCAGCAGCCAAGATAGGACTAGCGGGGTTTACAATGAGCAGTTCTTC.

CDR3 sequence reads: CSVQGRYNEQFF. For the CDR3, the DNA is TGCAGCGTGCAGGGGCGATACAATGAGCAGTTCTTC. The rearrangement uses TRBV29-1 and TRBJ2-1, with D possibly being TRBD1 (6 bases). Looked up from germline, CDR1 is SQVTM and CDR2 is ANQGSEA. The V and J ends lost 6 bases and 4 bases respectively, with 10 bases between them. The CDR3 sequence is 12 residues long.

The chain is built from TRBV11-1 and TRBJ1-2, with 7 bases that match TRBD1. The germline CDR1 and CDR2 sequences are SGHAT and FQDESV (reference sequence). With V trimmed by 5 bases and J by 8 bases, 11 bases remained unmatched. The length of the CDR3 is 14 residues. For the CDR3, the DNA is TGTGCCAGCAGCCGAAGGACAGGCCCGGAGGGCTACACCTTC. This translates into CASSRRTGPEGYTF.

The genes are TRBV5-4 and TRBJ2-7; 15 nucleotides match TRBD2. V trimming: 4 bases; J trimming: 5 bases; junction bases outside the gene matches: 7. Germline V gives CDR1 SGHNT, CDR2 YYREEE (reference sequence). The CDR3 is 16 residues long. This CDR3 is CASSTGTSGRTNEQYF. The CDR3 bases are TGTGCCAGCAGCACCGGGACTAGCGGGAGGACTAACGAGCAGTACTTC.

The CDR3, as DNA: TGCAGCGTTGTTTCAAGCGCAACTAATGAAAAACTGTTTTTT. This codes for CSVVSSATNEKLFF. The rearrangement joins TRBV29-1 to TRBJ1-4; D is uncertain. This CDR3 has 14 amino acids. Trimming pared 4 bases from V and 0 bases from J, leaving 9 bases between. Per the germline V gene, CDR1 is SQVTM and CDR2 is ANQGSEA.

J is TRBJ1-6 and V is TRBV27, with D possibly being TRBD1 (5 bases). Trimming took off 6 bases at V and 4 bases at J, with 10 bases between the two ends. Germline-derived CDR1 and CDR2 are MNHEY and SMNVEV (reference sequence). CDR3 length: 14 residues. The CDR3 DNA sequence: TGTGCCAGCAGGCCGACAGCATATAATTCACCCCTCCACTTT. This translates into CASRPTAYNSPLHF.

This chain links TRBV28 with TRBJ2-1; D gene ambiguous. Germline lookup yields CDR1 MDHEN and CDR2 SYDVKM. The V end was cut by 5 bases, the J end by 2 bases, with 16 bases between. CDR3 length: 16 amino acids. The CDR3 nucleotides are TGTGCCAGCAGTGGCCCTGTGACTGCTACCTACAATGAGCAGTTCTTC. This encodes CASSGPVTATYNEQFF.

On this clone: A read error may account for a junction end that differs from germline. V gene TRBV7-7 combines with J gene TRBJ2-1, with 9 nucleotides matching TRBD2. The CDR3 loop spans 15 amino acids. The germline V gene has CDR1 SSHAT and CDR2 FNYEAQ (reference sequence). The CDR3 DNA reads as TGTGCTAGCAGCTTAGGGATAGCGGGAGTAAATGAGCAGTTCTTC. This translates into CASSLGIAGVNEQFF.

As DNA, the CDR3 is TGTGCCAGCAGTGGCCTACTAGCGGGAGATTCCTACGAGCAGTACTTC. This gives the protein CASSGLLAGDSYEQYF. The rearrangement uses TRBV6-1 and TRBJ2-7; 11 bases fit TRBD2. The CDR3 sequence is 16 residues long. CDR1 is MNHNS and CDR2 is SASEGT in the germline V gene. V was pared by 4 bases and J by 1 base, with 6 bases of the junction left unmatched.

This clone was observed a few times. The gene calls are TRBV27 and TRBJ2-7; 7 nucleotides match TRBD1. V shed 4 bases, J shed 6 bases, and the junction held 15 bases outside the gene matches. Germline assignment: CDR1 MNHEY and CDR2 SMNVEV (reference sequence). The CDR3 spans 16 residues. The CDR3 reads CASSSETPGQRAEQYF. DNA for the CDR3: TGTGCCAGCAGTTCGGAGACCCCGGGACAGCGCGCCGAGCAGTACTTC.